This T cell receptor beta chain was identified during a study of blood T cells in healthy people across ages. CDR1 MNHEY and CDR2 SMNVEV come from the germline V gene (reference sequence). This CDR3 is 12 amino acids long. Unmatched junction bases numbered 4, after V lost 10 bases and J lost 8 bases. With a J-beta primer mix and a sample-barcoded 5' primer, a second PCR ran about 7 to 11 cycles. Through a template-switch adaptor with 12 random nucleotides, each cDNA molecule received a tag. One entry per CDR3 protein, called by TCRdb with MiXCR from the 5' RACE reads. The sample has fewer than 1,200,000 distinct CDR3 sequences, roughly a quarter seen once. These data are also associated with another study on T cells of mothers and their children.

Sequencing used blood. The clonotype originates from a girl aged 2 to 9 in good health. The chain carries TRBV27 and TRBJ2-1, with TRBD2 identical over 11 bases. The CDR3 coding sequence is TGTGCCACTTCGGGACTAGCGGATGAGCAGTTCTTC. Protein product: CATSGLADEQFF.